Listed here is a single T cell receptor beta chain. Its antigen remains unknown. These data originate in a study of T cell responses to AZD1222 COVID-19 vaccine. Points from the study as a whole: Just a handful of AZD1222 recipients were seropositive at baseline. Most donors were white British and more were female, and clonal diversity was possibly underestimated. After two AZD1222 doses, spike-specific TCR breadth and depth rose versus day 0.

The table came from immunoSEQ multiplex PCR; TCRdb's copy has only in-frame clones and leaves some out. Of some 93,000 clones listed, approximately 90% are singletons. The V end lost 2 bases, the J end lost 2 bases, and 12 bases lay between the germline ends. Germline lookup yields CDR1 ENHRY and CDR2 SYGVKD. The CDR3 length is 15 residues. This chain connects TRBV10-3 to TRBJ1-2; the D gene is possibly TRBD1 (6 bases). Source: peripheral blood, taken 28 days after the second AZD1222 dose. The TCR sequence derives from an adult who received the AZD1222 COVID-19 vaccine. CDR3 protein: CAISEVRGGNYGYTF. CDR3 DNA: TGTGCCATCAGTGAGGTCAGGGGAGGCAACTATGGCTACACCTTC.